Presented here are 15 T cell receptor beta chains from one specimen sequenced in a study of T cell responses to AZD1222 COVID-19 vaccine. Clones were read by immunoSEQ multiplex PCR, and TCRdb kept only the in-frame ones, dropping some. The profile shows fewer than 120,000 clones, about 85% of them singletons. Sequenced here: peripheral blood, sampled on day 0 of AZD1222 vaccination. The source of these receptors is an adult in good health.

The V and J genes are TRBV3-1 (or the pseudogene TRBV3-2) and TRBJ2-3; 16 bases are shared with TRBD2. This CDR3 spans 16 amino acids. From germline, CDR1 is LGHDT and CDR2 YNNKEL (reference sequence). V lost 2 bases, J lost 6 bases, and 2 bases stayed unmatched. The CDR3 sequence: CASSQKGLAGGDTQYF. CDR3 DNA sequence: TGTGCCAGCAGCCAAAAGGGACTAGCGGGGGGGGATACGCAGTATTTT.

The rearrangement uses TRBV10-1 and TRBJ2-7; D is unclear. This CDR3 spans 12 amino acids. With 4 bases removed from V and 0 bases from J, the gap between germline ends came to 4 bases. The germline CDR1 and CDR2 sequences are WNHNN and SYGVQD (reference sequence). In DNA form, the CDR3 reads TGCGCCAGCAGTGTCGGCTCCTACGAGCAGTACTTC. Translated: CASSVGSYEQYF.

The table lists this clone with a count of one. This chain joins TRBV5-6 and TRBJ2-1; D is unclear. CDR1 is SGHDT, CDR2 YYEEEE, per germline. This CDR3 is 14 amino acids long. Between the trimmed V and J ends, which lost 0 bases and 6 bases, there was a span of 10 bases. CDR3 in amino acids: CASSLGVGLNEQFF. The CDR3 DNA follows: TGTGCCAGCAGCTTGGGAGTCGGCCTCAATGAGCAGTTCTTC.

The chain carries TRBV6-1 and TRBJ1-5; D gene ambiguous. V was shortened by 1 base and J by 2 bases, with 6 bases between the two germline ends. The CDR3 length is 14 residues. Germline loops: CDR1 MNHNS, CDR2 SASEGT. This CDR3 is CASSEVWGNQPQHF. The CDR3 DNA reads TGTGCCAGCAGTGAAGTCTGGGGCAATCAGCCCCAGCATTTT.

This chain links TRBV19 with TRBJ1-6; no clear D. The CDR3 length is 13 residues. The germline V gene has CDR1 LNHDA and CDR2 SQIVND (reference sequence). Trimming shortened V by 1 base and J by 11 bases, and 9 bases separated the two germline ends. The chain's CDR3 is CASSIGGVAPLHF. As DNA, the CDR3 is TGTGCCAGTAGTATAGGCGGGGTTGCACCCCTCCACTTT. The full variable domain, in which reference TRBV19 and TRBJ1-6 provide the parts outside the CDR3, is DGGITQSPKYLFRKEGQNVTLSCEQNLNHDAMYWYRQDPGQGLRLIYYSQIVNDFQKGDIAEGYSVSREKKESFPLTVTSAQKNPTAFYLCASSIGGVAPLHFGNGTRLTVT.

V and J are TRBV2 and TRBJ1-4; D not resolved. The CDR3 length is 13 residues. Germline V gives CDR1 SNHLY, CDR2 FYNNEI. The V end was cut by 10 bases, the J end by 2 bases, with 11 bases between. CDR3 nucleotide sequence: TGTGCCAAAGCCAGGCGGACTAATGAAAAACTGTTTTTT. This codes for CAKARRTNEKLFF.

The V call is TRBV6-2 or TRBV6-3, the J call TRBJ2-2; 7 positions match TRBD2. The junction had 4 bases not matched to a gene; V was cut back by 2 bases and J by 4 bases. CDR1 and CDR2 from the germline V gene are MNHEY and SVGEGT. The CDR3 has 15 residues. DNA for the CDR3: TGTGCCAGCAGTTACGGGGGGGAGCTCACCGGGGAGCTGTTTTTT. It yields the protein CASSYGGELTGELFF.

The CDR3 region has the DNA TGCGCCAGCAGCCTCGGACTAGCGGGGGGCCCCGGGGAGCTGTTTTTT. It yields the protein CASSLGLAGGPGELFF. The chain joins TRBV5-1 to TRBJ2-2, with 14 nucleotides matching TRBD2. J lost 6 bases, V lost 4 bases, and 5 bases had no gene match. The germline CDR1 and CDR2 sequences are SGHRS and YFSETQ. This CDR3 contains 16 residues.

The J gene is TRBJ1-4, the V gene TRBV19; TRBD1 might be the D (6 bases). The germline V gene has CDR1 LNHDA and CDR2 SQIVND (reference sequence). The CDR3 totals 15 residues. The V gene lost 4 bases and the J gene lost 0 bases, with 9 bases spanning the gap. CDR3 DNA sequence: TGTGCCAGTAGTAGGAACAGGGCAACTAATGAAAAACTGTTTTTT. It yields the protein CASSRNRATNEKLFF.

J is TRBJ1-1 and V is TRBV10-1, with a weak D call TRBD1 (5 bases). This CDR3 region has 14 residues. Germline V gene data show CDR1 as WNHNN and CDR2 as SYGVQD (reference sequence). The V end lost 0 bases, the J end lost 8 bases, and 13 bases lay between the germline ends. The CDR3 bases are TGCGCCAGCAGTGAGTCGGTTGGGCACAGGGAAGCTTTCTTT. This encodes CASSESVGHREAFF.

CDR3 nucleotide sequence: TGTGCCAGCTTAAACAGGGGAATAACTTACGAGCAGTACTTC. This gives the protein CASLNRGITYEQYF. The chain has TRBV6-5 and TRBJ2-7, with 7 bases fitting TRBD1. The germline V gene has CDR1 MNHEY and CDR2 SVGAGI. The ends lost 8 bases at V and 4 bases at J; junction bases unmatched: 11. The CDR3 extends over 14 amino acids.

This sequence joins TRBV5-1 and TRBJ2-2; D is ambiguous. The CDR3 spans 17 residues. V was pared by 3 bases and J by 2 bases, with 17 bases between. Germline V gene lookup returns CDR1 SGHRS and CDR2 YFSETQ. The CDR3 reads CASSSWVLRDNTGELFF. As DNA, the CDR3 is TGCGCCAGCAGCTCGTGGGTTCTACGAGACAACACCGGGGAGCTGTTTTTT.

The chain combines TRBV7-8 with TRBJ2-1; the match to TRBD2 covers 10 bases. The CDR3 is 17 residues long. Germline V gene lookup returns CDR1 SGHVS and CDR2 FQNEAQ. V was pared by 4 bases and J by 0 bases, with 6 bases of the junction left unmatched. The CDR3 coding sequence is TGTGCCAGCAGCTCAGGACTAGCGGTGAGCTCCTACAATGAGCAGTTCTTC. Encoded protein: CASSSGLAVSSYNEQFF. Looking up the rest from reference TRBV7-8 and TRBJ2-1 gives the full variable domain: GAGVSQSPRYKVAKRGQDVALRCDPISGHVSLFWYQQALGQGPEFLTYFQNEAQLDKSGLPSDRFFAERPEGSVSTLKIQRTQQEDSAVYLCASSSGLAVSSYNEQFFGPGTRLTVL.

J is TRBJ1-1 and V is TRBV29-1; weak D call: TRBD1 (6 bases). V was cut by 7 bases and J by 1 base, with 19 bases left in between. CDR3 length equals 15 residues. The germline V gene encodes CDR1 SQVTM and CDR2 ANQGSEA. CDR3 residues: CSGGRGDTRNTEAFF. Here the CDR3 DNA reads TGCAGCGGCGGTCGCGGGGACACCCGGAACACTGAAGCTTTCTTT.

The chain has TRBV18 and TRBJ1-1; the D gene is possibly TRBD1 (5 bases). The germline gives CDR1 KGHSH, CDR2 LQKENI. V lost 3 bases, J lost 8 bases, and 10 bases lay in between. There are 12 residues in the CDR3. The chain's CDR3 is CASSPTAWEAFF. CDR3 DNA: TGTGCCAGCTCACCGACAGCGTGGGAAGCTTTCTTT.